This record looks at one T cell receptor beta chain sequence and its context. Antigen unknown. Sequencing was performed with immunoSEQ multiplex PCR; in TCRdb, only in-frame clones are kept and a portion is missing. This sample has some 20,000 clones, with more than 70% found just once. The sample originates from a study of somatic mutations in cytotoxic T cells in rheumatoid arthritis. Study-wide context: Flow cytometry sorted some V beta antibody-stained T-cell populations to nearly 100% purity, V beta1+ cells among them being sequenced for TCRB. The study's findings and limits: Exceedance of 20% of CD8+ cells by the largest CD8+ clone occurred in about an eighth of the roughly 60 patients.

Source material: CD8+ T cells sorted from blood. The TCR sequence derives from a woman aged 45-60 years in good health.

The chain's CDR3 is CASSQYGGDSYEQYV. CDR3 bases: TGCGCCAGCAGCCAATACGGGGGCGATTCCTACGAGCAGTACGTC. The gene calls are TRBV4-1 and TRBJ2-7; TRBD1 or TRBD2 may be the D gene (6 bases each). The length of the CDR3 is 15 residues. The germline V and J ends were trimmed by 2 bases and 1 base, with 12 bases remaining between them. Germline CDR1 and CDR2: MGHRA and YSYEKL.